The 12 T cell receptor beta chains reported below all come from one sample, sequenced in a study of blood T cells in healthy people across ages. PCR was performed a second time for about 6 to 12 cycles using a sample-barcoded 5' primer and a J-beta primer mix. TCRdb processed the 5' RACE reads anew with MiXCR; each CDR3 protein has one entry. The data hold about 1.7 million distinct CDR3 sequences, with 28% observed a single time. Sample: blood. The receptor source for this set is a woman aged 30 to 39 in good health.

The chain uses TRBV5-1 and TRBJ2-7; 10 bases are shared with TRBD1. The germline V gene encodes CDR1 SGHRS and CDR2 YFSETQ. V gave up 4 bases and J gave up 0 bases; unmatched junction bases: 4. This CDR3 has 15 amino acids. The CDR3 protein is CASSGDRGSSYEQYF. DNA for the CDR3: TGCGCCAGCAGCGGGGACAGGGGAAGCTCCTACGAGCAGTACTTC.

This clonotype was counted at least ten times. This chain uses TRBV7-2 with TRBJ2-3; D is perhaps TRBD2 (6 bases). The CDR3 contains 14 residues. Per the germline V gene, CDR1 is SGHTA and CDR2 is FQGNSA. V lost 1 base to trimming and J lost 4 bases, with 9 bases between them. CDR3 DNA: TGTGCCAGCAGCTTAGTCGGGGGACCAGATACGCAGTATTTT. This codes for CASSLVGGPDTQYF.

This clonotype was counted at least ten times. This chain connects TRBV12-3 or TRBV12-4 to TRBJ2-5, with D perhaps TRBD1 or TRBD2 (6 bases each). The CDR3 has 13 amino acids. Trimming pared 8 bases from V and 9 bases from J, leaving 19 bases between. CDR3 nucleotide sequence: TGTGCCAGCGGATTGGGGGGCGCGGGTGCCCAGTACTTC. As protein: CASGLGGAGAQYF.

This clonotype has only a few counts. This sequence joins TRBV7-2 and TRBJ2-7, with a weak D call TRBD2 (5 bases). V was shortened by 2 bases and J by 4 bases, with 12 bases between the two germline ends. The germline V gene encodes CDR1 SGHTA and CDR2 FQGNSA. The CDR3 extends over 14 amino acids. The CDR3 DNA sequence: TGTGCCAGCAGCTTAATTGGACTGCTTTACGAGCAGTACTTC. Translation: CASSLIGLLYEQYF.

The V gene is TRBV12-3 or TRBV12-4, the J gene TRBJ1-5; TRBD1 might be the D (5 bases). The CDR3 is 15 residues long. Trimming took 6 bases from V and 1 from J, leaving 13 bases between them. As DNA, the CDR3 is TGTGCCAGCAGCCGTCAGGGTAGGAGCAATCAGCCCCAGCATTTT. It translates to CASSRQGRSNQPQHF.

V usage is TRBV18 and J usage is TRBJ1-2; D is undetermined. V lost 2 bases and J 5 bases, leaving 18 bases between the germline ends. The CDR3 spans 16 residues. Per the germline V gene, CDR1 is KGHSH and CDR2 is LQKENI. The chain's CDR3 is CASSPGRGSKTYGYTF. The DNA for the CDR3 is TGTGCCAGCTCACCAGGCCGCGGATCGAAGACGTATGGCTACACCTTC.

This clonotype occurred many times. The CDR3 protein is CASSWSLSSYNEQFF. For the CDR3, the DNA is TGTGCCAGCAGTTGGTCGTTAAGCTCCTACAATGAGCAGTTCTTC. The chain recombines TRBV12-3 or TRBV12-4 with TRBJ2-1, with D unclear. The CDR3 is made up of 15 amino acids. V lost 4 bases to trimming and J lost 0 bases, with 10 bases between them.

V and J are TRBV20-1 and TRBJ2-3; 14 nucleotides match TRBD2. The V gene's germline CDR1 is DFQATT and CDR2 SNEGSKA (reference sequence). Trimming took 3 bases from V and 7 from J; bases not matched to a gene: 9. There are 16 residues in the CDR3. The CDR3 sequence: CSARVWTSGGKNTQYF. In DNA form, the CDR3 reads TGCAGTGCTAGGGTTTGGACTAGCGGGGGGAAAAATACGCAGTATTTT.

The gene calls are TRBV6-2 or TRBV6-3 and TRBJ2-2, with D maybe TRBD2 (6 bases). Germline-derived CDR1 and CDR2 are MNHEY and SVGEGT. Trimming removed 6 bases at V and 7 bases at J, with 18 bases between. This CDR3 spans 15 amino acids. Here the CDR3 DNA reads TGTGCCAGCAGACCCCTAGCGCATTTGGGCGGGGAGCTGTTTTTT. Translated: CASRPLAHLGGELFF.

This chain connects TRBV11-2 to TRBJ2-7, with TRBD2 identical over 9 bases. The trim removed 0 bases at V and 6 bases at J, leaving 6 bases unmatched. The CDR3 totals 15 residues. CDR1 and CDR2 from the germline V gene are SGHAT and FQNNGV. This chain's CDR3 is CASSLEALAGTEQYF. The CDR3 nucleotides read TGTGCCAGCAGCTTAGAAGCTCTAGCGGGGACCGAGCAGTACTTC.

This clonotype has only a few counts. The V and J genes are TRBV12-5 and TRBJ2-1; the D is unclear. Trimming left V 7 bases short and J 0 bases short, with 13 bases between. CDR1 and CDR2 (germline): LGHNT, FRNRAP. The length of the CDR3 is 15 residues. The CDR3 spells CASATSPSSYNEQFF. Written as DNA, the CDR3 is TGTGCTAGTGCTACAAGCCCCAGCTCCTACAATGAGCAGTTCTTC.

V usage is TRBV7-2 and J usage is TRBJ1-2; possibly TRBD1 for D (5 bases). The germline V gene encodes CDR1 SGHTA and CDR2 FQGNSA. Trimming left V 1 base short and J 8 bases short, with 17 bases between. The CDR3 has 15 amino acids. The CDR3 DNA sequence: TGTGCCAGCAGCTTAGTGGGCGGTGGGGGGAAGGGCTACACCTTC. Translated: CASSLVGGGGKGYTF.